This T cell receptor (beta chain) originates from a study of cytomegalovirus exposure and HLA in healthy donors. Findings and caveats of the study: About 87% or about 30% of the time was how often most TCR beta V segments were productive, according to an earlier analysis.

Comment on this clone: Its antigen is currently unknown.

This CDR3 is built from 17 residues. The trim removed 1 base at V and 6 bases at J, leaving 13 bases unmatched. Germline CDR1 reads LGHNA; CDR2 reads YNFKEQ. A multiplex PCR was run with 60 Vbeta primers and 13 Jbeta primers. The protocol was immunoSEQ multiplex PCR, while the TCRdb copy is restricted to in-frame clones and leaves out a portion. The data show fewer than 140,000 clones, about 70% seen once. Whereas donors were nominally healthy upon sampling, unrecorded immune exposures were probable. The specimen was PBMCs. The chain links TRBV4-2 to TRBJ2-7; TRBD2 aligns across 9 bases. The source is a female donor in good health and CMV-seronegative. For the CDR3, the DNA is TGTGCCAGCAGCCAAGTTACTAGCGGGCATGAGACCCCCGAGCAGTACTTC. Protein product: CASSQVTSGHETPEQYF.